Presented here are 6 T cell receptor beta chains from one specimen sequenced in a study of identical twins. TCRdb ran MiXCR on the 5' RACE reads and lists one entry per CDR3 protein. The sample records roughly 250,000 distinct CDR3 sequences, over 12% being singletons. The sequencing sample was made of memory (CD45RO+) T cells sorted from blood. The receptor source for this set is a woman aged 18-29 years in good health.

J is TRBJ1-1 and V is TRBV4-1; a weak D match, TRBD1 (5 bases). The CDR3 has 15 residues. The germline gives CDR1 MGHRA, CDR2 YSYEKL. V lost 7 bases, J lost 4 bases, and 19 bases lay in between. Here the CDR3 reads CASIPSWGASTEAFF. The CDR3 DNA follows: TGCGCCAGCATTCCGTCTTGGGGCGCGAGCACTGAAGCTTTCTTT.

The chain couples TRBV21-1 to TRBJ2-7; the tabulated D call, TRBD2, remains unverified against the DNA. TRBV21-1 is deemed a pseudogene. This CDR3 has 19 amino acids. The CDR3 DNA is TGTGCCAGCAGCAAAGTGAGGACGCCAGCGGGGAAAAGCTCCTACGAGCAGTACTTC. This sequence encodes CASSKVRTPAGKSSYEQYF.

This clonotype turned up a few times. V is TRBV7-9 and J is TRBJ2-6, with D perhaps matching TRBD1 (5 bases). This CDR3 comprises 17 residues. The germline V gene encodes CDR1 SEHNR and CDR2 FQNEAQ (reference sequence). Deletions cut 5 bases from V and 0 bases from J, with 14 bases between. The CDR3 nucleotides read TGTGCCAGCAGCACGACAGTATCTAACTCTGGGGCCAACGTCCTGACTTTC. The encoded protein is CASSTTVSNSGANVLTF.

CDR3: CASRPGPLNTEAFF. The CDR3 bases are TGTGCCAGCAGGCCGGGACCTTTGAACACTGAAGCTTTCTTT. The J gene is TRBJ1-1, the V gene TRBV6-1, with a tentative D call TRBD1 (5 bases). The V end was cut by 6 bases, the J end by 0 bases, with 11 bases between. This CDR3 has 14 amino acids. CDR1 is MNHNS and CDR2 is SASEGT in the germline V gene.

This clonotype was observed a handful of times. The chain is built from TRBV2 and TRBJ2-1; 14 bases agree with TRBD2. Germline V gene data show CDR1 as SNHLY and CDR2 as FYNNEI. The CDR3 extends over 14 amino acids. J lost 9 bases, V lost 11 bases, and 9 bases had no gene match. The DNA of the CDR3 is TGTGCCTGCGGACTAGCGGGGGGTTTTGGTGAGCAGTTCTTC. It codes for CACGLAGGFGEQFF.

This clonotype was detected a few times. The CDR3 loop reads CASTRGAETQYF. For the CDR3, the DNA is TGTGCCAGCACCCGAGGGGCCGAGACCCAGTACTTC. This chain joins TRBV3-1 and TRBJ2-5; D tentatively fits TRBD1 or TRBD2 (5 bases each). V lost 7 bases and J lost 5, with 11 bases in between. This CDR3 is 12 amino acids long. Per the germline V gene, CDR1 is LGHDT and CDR2 is YNNKEL (reference sequence).